The clone carrying this T cell receptor beta chain was observed once. Measured with immunoSEQ multiplex PCR; TCRdb has only the in-frame clones, and not every one. The sample yields approximately 150,000 clones, 65% to 85% seen once. The ends were cut back, 2 bases at V and 8 bases at J, with 10 bases in the middle. The CDR3 totals 13 residues. Germline V gene data show CDR1 as SEHNR and CDR2 as FQNEAQ (reference sequence). These data come from a study of blood T cell repertoires in COVID-19. Material: peripheral blood. The rearrangement uses TRBV7-9 and TRBJ1-5; D is unresolved. This TCR came from a man between 65 and 85 years old with active or convalescent COVID-19. The CDR3 bases are TGTGCCAGCAGCTTAAACGGCGCGGAGCCCCAGCATTTT. Protein: CASSLNGAEPQHF.